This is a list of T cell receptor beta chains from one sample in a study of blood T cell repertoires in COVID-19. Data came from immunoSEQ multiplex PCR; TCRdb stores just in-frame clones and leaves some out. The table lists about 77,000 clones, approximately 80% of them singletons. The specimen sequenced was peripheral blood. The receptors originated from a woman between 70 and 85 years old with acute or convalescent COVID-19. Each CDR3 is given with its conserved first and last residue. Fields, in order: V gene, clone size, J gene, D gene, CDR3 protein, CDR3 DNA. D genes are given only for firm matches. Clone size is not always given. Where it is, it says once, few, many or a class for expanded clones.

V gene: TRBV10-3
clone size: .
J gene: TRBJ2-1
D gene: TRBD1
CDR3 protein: CAISQDRDPYNEQFF
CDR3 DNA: TGTGCCATCAGCCAAGACAGGGACCCCTACAATGAGCAGTTCTTC

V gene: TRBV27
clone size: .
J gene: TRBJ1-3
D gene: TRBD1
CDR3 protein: CASSSAGQGVFGNTIYF
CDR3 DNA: TGTGCCAGCTCTTCGGCGGGACAGGGAGTTTTTGGAAACACCATATATTTT

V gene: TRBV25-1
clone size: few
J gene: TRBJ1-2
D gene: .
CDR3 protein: CASSEWANIDRFSHGYTF
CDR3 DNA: TGTGCCAGCAGTGAATGGGCGAATATCGACAGGTTCTCTCATGGCTACACCTTC

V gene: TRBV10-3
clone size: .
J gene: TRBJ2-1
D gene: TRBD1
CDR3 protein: CAISDWGIRGTTYNEQFF
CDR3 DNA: TGTGCCATCAGTGATTGGGGGATCAGGGGGACCACATACAATGAGCAGTTCTTC

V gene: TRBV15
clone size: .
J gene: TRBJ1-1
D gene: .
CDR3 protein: CATSRDSSGVSEAFF
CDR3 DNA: TGTGCCACCAGCAGAGATTCAAGCGGGGTCTCTGAAGCTTTCTTT

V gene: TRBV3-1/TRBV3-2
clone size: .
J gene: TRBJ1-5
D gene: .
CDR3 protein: CASKLSGVGNQPQHF
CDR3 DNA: TGTGCCAGCAAACTCTCGGGAGTGGGCAATCAGCCCCAGCATTTT

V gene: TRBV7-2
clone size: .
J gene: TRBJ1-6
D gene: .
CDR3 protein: CASSLQFMDSPLHF
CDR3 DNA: TGTGCCAGCAGCTTACAGTTCATGGATTCACCCCTCCACTTT

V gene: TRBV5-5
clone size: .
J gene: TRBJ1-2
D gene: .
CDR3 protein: CASSLRGEFSGYTF
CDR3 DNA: TGTGCCAGCAGCCTCCGGGGTGAATTTTCTGGCTACACCTTC

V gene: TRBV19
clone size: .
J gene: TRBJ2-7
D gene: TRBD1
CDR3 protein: CASSTGTGHYEQYF
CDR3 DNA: TGTGCCAGTAGCACCGGGACAGGACACTACGAGCAGTACTTC

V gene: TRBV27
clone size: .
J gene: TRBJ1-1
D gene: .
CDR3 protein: CASSFPGVTEAFF
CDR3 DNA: TGTGCCAGCAGTTTCCCCGGGGTAACTGAAGCTTTCTTT

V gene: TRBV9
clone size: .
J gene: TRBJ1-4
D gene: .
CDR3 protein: CASSVDEGATNEKLFF
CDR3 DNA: TGTGCCAGCAGCGTAGATGAGGGGGCAACTAATGAAAAACTGTTTTTT

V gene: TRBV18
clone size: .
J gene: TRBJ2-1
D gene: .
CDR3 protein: CASSRGQGKDNEQFF
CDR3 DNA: TGTGCCAGCTCACGAGGTCAGGGTAAAGACAATGAGCAGTTCTTC

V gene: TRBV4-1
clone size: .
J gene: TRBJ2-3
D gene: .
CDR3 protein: CASSQDAALARPTDTQYF
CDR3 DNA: TGCGCCAGCAGCCAAGACGCCGCGCTAGCTCGCCCCACAGATACGCAGTATTTT

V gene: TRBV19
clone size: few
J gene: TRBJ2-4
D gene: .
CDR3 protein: CASSNTANFPKNIQYF
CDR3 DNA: TGTGCCAGTAGTAATACAGCAAACTTTCCCAAAAACATTCAGTACTTC

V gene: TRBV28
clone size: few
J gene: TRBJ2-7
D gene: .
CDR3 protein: CASSQHYISYEQYF
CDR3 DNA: TGTGCCAGCAGTCAACACTACATTTCCTACGAGCAGTACTTC

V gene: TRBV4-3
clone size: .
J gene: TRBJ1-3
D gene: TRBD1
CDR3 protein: CASSQVAATQGAPGNTIYF
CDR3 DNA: TGCGCCAGCAGCCAAGTAGCCGCGACCCAGGGGGCACCTGGAAACACCATATATTTT

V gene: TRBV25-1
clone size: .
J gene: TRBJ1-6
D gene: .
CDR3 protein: CASSERVAAANSPLHF
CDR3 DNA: TGTGCCAGCAGTGAGAGGGTCGCAGCTGCCAATTCACCCCTCCACTTT

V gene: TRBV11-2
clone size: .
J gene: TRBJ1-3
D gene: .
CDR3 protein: CASSPIDTIYF
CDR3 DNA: TGTGCCAGCAGCCCCATAGACACCATATATTTT

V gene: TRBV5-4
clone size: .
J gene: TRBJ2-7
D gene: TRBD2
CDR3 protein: CASSLGRGGAYEQYF
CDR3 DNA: TGTGCCAGCAGCTTGGGCCGCGGGGGGGCCTACGAGCAGTACTTC

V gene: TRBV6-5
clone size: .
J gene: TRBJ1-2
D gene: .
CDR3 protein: CASSYSQVTYGYTF
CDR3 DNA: TGTGCCAGCAGTTACTCTCAGGTCACCTATGGCTACACCTTC

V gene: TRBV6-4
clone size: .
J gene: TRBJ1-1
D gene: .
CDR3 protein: CASSLYRSTEAFF
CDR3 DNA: TGTGCCAGCAGCCTATACAGGAGCACTGAAGCTTTCTTT

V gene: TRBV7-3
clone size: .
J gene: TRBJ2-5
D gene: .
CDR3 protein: CASSLTGTMGETQYF
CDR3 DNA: TGTGCCAGCAGCTTAACGGGGACAATGGGAGAGACCCAGTACTTC

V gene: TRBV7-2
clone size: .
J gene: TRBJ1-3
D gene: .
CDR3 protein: CASSSSGGNTIYF
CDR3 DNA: TGTGCCAGCAGCTCTTCAGGGGGAAACACCATATATTTT

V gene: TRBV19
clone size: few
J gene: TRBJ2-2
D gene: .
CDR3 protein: CASSQGDYTGELFF
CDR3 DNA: TGTGCCAGTAGCCAAGGGGATTACACCGGGGAGCTGTTTTTT

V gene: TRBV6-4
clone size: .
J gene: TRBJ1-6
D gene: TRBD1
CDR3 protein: CASREQGWSDSPLHF
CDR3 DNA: TGTGCCAGCAGGGAACAGGGGTGGTCTGATTCACCCCTCCACTTT

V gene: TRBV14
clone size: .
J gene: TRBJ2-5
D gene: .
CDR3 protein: CASSQARGPQETQYF
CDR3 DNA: TGTGCCAGCAGCCAAGCCAGGGGCCCCCAAGAGACCCAGTACTTC

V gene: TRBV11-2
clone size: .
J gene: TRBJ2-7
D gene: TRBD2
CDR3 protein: CASSFAGGTGTSYEQYF
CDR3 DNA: TGTGCCAGCAGCTTCGCAGGCGGAACCGGGACTAGCTACGAGCAGTACTTC

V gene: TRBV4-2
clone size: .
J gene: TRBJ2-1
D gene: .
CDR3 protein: CASSHHGLIGANEQFF
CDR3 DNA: TGTGCCAGCAGCCACCACGGACTAATTGGGGCCAATGAGCAGTTCTTC

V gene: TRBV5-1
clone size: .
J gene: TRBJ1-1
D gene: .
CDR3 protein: CASSFFRDTNTEAFF
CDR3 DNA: TGCGCCAGCAGCTTTTTCCGGGACACGAACACTGAAGCTTTCTTT

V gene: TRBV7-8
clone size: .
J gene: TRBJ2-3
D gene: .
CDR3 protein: CASRRADTQYF
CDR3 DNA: TGTGCCAGCAGAAGAGCAGATACGCAGTATTTT

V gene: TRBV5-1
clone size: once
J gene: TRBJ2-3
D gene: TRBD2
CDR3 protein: CASSFQTSPADTQYF
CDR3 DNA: TGCGCCAGCAGCTTCCAGACTAGCCCCGCAGATACGCAGTATTTT

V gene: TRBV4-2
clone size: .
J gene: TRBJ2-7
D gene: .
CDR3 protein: CASSQDPGYSYEQYF
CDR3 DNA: TGTGCCAGCAGCCAAGATCCAGGGTACTCCTACGAGCAGTACTTC

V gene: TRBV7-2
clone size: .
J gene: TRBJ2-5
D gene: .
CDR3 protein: CASSPPGSQETQYF
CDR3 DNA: TGTGCCAGCAGCCCGCCAGGCTCACAAGAGACCCAGTACTTC

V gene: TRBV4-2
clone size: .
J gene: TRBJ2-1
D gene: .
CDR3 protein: CASSQDIRNSDYNEQFF
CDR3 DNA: TGTGCCAGCAGCCAAGATATTAGAAACTCCGACTACAATGAGCAGTTCTTC

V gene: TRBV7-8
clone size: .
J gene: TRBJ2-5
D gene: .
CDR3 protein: CASSAQNSQETQYF
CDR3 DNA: TGTGCCAGCAGCGCGCAAAATTCCCAAGAGACCCAGTACTTC

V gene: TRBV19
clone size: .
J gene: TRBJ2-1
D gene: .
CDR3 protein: CASSSRGYEYNEQFF
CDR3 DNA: TGTGCCAGTAGTTCCAGGGGTTATGAATACAATGAGCAGTTCTTC

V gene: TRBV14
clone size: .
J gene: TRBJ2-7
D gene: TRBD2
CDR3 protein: CASSQEWGGDSYEQYF
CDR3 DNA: TGTGCCAGCAGCCAAGAATGGGGAGGGGACTCCTACGAGCAGTACTTC

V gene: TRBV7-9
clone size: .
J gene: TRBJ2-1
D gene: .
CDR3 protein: CASSLAGAYNEQFF
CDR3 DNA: TGTGCCAGCAGCTTAGCGGGGGCTTACAATGAGCAGTTCTTC

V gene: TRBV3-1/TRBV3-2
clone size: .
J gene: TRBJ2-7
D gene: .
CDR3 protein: CASSQSGWEQYF
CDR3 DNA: TGTGCCAGCAGCCAATCCGGGTGGGAGCAGTACTTC

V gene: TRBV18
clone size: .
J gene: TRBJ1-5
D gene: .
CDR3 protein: CASSPTATRSNQPQHF
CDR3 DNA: TGTGCCAGCTCACCTACCGCCACCAGAAGCAATCAGCCCCAGCATTTT